Below, 31 T cell receptor beta chains from the same sample are listed, as sequenced in a study of cytomegalovirus exposure and HLA in healthy donors. The PCR ran on 60 Vbeta and 13 Jbeta primers. Produced via immunoSEQ multiplex PCR; TCRdb's table is partial and in-frame only. The table lists a few hundred thousand clones, roughly 70% of them singletons. The sample taken for sequencing was PBMCs. The source is a female donor in good health and CMV-seronegative.

The chain is built from TRBV4-1 and TRBJ2-1; D unresolved. Trimming left V 0 bases short and J 12 bases short, with 9 bases between. Germline V gene lookup returns CDR1 MGHRA and CDR2 YSYEKL. CDR3 size: 12 residues. The CDR3 DNA is TGCGCCAGCAGCCAAGACAATTTCGGGCAGTTCTTC. This translates into CASSQDNFGQFF.

The genes are TRBV6-1 and TRBJ2-7, with 11 bases that match TRBD2. Germline V gene lookup returns CDR1 MNHNS and CDR2 SASEGT. V was pared by 1 base and J by 13 bases, with 15 bases of the junction left unmatched. The CDR3 extends over 16 amino acids. Written as DNA, the CDR3 is TGTGCCAGCAGTGAAGTAGGACTAGCGGGTGGTACGAGCAGTTACTTC. It is translated as CASSEVGLAGGTSSYF.

CDR3 loop: CASSPDGGGNTIYF. CDR3 nucleotides: TGTGCCAGCAGCCCGGACGGGGGGGGAAACACCATATATTTT. This sequence joins TRBV6-5 and TRBJ1-3, with TRBD1 as a possible D gene (5 bases). V was shortened by 6 bases and J by 4 bases, with 13 bases between the two germline ends. CDR1 and CDR2 (germline): MNHEY, SVGAGI. The CDR3 is made up of 14 amino acids.

The chain uses TRBV5-5 and TRBJ1-2; D is undetermined. Germline lookup yields CDR1 SGHKS and CDR2 YYEKEE (reference sequence). CDR3 size: 13 residues. V dropped 1 base and J dropped 2 bases, with 6 bases sitting between them. This CDR3 reads CASSLLRNYGYTF. The CDR3 DNA reads TGTGCCAGCAGCTTGCTCAGGAACTATGGCTACACCTTC.

The rearrangement uses TRBV5-1 and TRBJ2-5; D ambiguous. Trimming removed 8 bases at V and 1 base at J, with 9 bases between. Germline CDR1 reads SGHRS; CDR2 reads YFSETQ. The CDR3 runs 12 residues. The CDR3 protein is CASGGSQETQYF. CDR3 nucleotides: TGCGCCAGTGGTGGCAGCCAAGAGACCCAGTACTTC.

The J gene is TRBJ1-5, the V gene TRBV15; perhaps TRBD1 as D (6 bases). Germline loops: CDR1 LNHNV, CDR2 YYDKDF (reference sequence). V was clipped by 0 bases and J by 7 bases, with 10 bases between them. The CDR3 is 14 residues long. The CDR3 DNA sequence: TGTGCCACCAGCAGAGATCGGGGGGCCCAGCCCCAGCATTTT. This translates into CATSRDRGAQPQHF.

The chain is built from TRBV28 and TRBJ1-4, with D unresolved. The V gene's germline CDR1 is MDHEN and CDR2 SYDVKM. The CDR3 loop spans 14 amino acids. V was pared by 6 bases and J by 5 bases, with 13 bases between. The CDR3 nucleotides are TGTGCCAGCAGCATAGGGCGGGAAAATGAAAAACTGTTTTTT. Its protein is CASSIGRENEKLFF.

This clone has only a few counts. The J gene is TRBJ1-4, the V gene TRBV4-1, with 7 bases aligning to TRBD1. The V segment lost 1 base and the J segment 7 bases; nucleotides outside the gene matches: 6. This CDR3 has 15 residues. The germline V gene encodes CDR1 MGHRA and CDR2 YSYEKL. The CDR3, as DNA: TGCGCCAGCAGCCAAGGCGACAGGGAGAGTGAAAAACTGTTTTTT. Translating it yields CASSQGDRESEKLFF.

The V and J genes are TRBV7-9 and TRBJ1-4, with TRBD1 matching over 8 bases. Trimming cost V 6 bases and J 8 bases; bases outside gene matches: 8. Germline V gives CDR1 SEHNR, CDR2 FQNEAQ (reference sequence). This CDR3 contains 14 residues. Written as DNA, the CDR3 is TGTGCCAGCAGGTTGGCAGGGGGCGGAGAAAAACTGTTTTTT. This encodes CASRLAGGGEKLFF.

CDR3 coding DNA: TGTGCCAGCACGATACAGGGAAGTGCCGGGGAGCTGTTTTTT. Translated, it gives CASTIQGSAGELFF. V gene TRBV28 combines with J gene TRBJ2-2, with a tentative D call TRBD1 (6 bases). Per the germline V gene, CDR1 is MDHEN and CDR2 is SYDVKM. This CDR3 comprises 14 residues. The V gene lost 7 bases and the J gene lost 6 bases, with 15 bases spanning the gap.

The gene calls are TRBV27 and TRBJ1-5, with D perhaps TRBD1 (5 bases). Germline assignment: CDR1 MNHEY and CDR2 SMNVEV (reference sequence). This CDR3 is built from 16 residues. Trimming shortened V by 4 bases and J by 3 bases, and 16 bases separated the two germline ends. The DNA of the CDR3 is TGTGCCAGCAGTTGGGGGGTGCCTATCAACAATCAGCCCCAGCATTTT. This encodes CASSWGVPINNQPQHF.

In its sample, this clone was seen a few times. The rearrangement joins TRBV9 to TRBJ1-2, with D maybe TRBD1 (6 bases). The V and J ends lost 0 bases and 7 bases respectively, with 7 bases between them. In germline, CDR1 is SGDLS, CDR2 YYNGEE. This CDR3 has 12 residues. The CDR3 region is CASSVVGGGYTF. The DNA of the CDR3 is TGTGCCAGCAGCGTAGTAGGGGGTGGCTACACCTTC. The complete variable domain, with remaining parts taken from reference TRBV9 and TRBJ1-2, reads DSGVTQTPKHLITATGQRVTLRCSPRSGDLSVYWYQQSLDQGLQFLIQYYNGEERAKGNILERFSAQQFPDLHSELNLSSLELGDSALYFCASSVVGGGYTFGSGTRLTVV.

There are a few counts of this clone. This chain links TRBV19 with TRBJ2-5; no clear D. The CDR3 has 13 amino acids. V was pared by 3 bases and J by 1 base, with 6 bases between. Germline V CDR1 and CDR2: LNHDA, SQIVND (reference sequence). The CDR3 here is CASSIISQETQYF. The CDR3 DNA sequence: TGTGCCAGTAGTATTATTAGCCAAGAGACCCAGTACTTC.

V is TRBV6-5 and J is TRBJ2-7, with D unresolved. Trimming cost V 4 bases and J 3 bases, with 10 bases left between them. Germline CDR1 and CDR2: MNHEY and SVGAGI. The CDR3 consists of 13 residues. In DNA, the CDR3 is TGTGCCAGCAGTTCCTTTCCCTACTACGAGCAGTACTTC. Translated, it gives CASSSFPYYEQYF.

The CDR3 spells CASSDIGTGDGTQYF. In nucleotides, the CDR3 is TGTGCCAGCAGTGACATTGGGACTGGCGACGGGACCCAGTACTTC. The V call is TRBV6-1, the J call TRBJ2-5; D is perhaps TRBD2 (6 bases). Germline CDR1 and CDR2: MNHNS and SASEGT. The ends were cut back, 3 bases at V and 7 bases at J, with 18 bases in the middle. The CDR3 is 15 residues long.

The rearrangement links TRBV28 to TRBJ2-2, with D possibly matching TRBD2 (6 bases). Per germline, CDR1 MDHEN and CDR2 SYDVKM. The CDR3 sequence is 19 residues long. V gave up 3 bases and J gave up 0 bases, with 20 bases separating them. CDR3 sequence reads: CASSLGLFGLAPNTGELFF. CDR3 DNA: TGTGCCAGCAGTTTGGGACTCTTTGGCCTTGCGCCGAACACCGGGGAGCTGTTTTTT.

J is TRBJ1-5 and V is TRBV6-5; 10 bases fit TRBD1. Losses at the gene ends were 4 bases for V and 4 bases for J; bases not matched to a gene: 4. Germline CDR1 reads MNHEY; CDR2 reads SVGAGI. This CDR3 contains 15 residues. The DNA for the CDR3 is TGTGCCAGCAGTTCCGGGACAGGGGTGAATCAGCCCCAGCATTTT. Translated, it gives CASSSGTGVNQPQHF.

A single count supports this clone. V and J are TRBV4-1 and TRBJ2-7; perhaps TRBD1 as D (6 bases). V dropped 3 bases and J dropped 4 bases, with 13 bases sitting between them. CDR1 MGHRA and CDR2 YSYEKL come from the germline V gene. The CDR3 contains 14 residues. In DNA, the CDR3 is TGCGCCAGCAGCCATCAGACAGGTTCGTACGAGCAGTACTTC. This codes for CASSHQTGSYEQYF.

The gene calls are TRBV7-9 and TRBJ1-2; TRBD1 might be the D (5 bases). Germline V lookup: CDR1 SEHNR, CDR2 FQNEAQ (reference sequence). The V and J ends lost 2 bases and 5 bases respectively, with 15 bases between them. CDR3 size: 15 residues. The CDR3 region is CASSLLSPKGYGYTF. The DNA of the CDR3 is TGTGCCAGCAGCTTATTGAGTCCCAAGGGGTATGGCTACACCTTC.

Turning to this clone: Other DNA sequences in this specimen translate into the identical CDR3. V usage is TRBV7-9 and J usage is TRBJ2-7, with TRBD1 identical over 9 bases. CDR1 and CDR2 from the germline V gene are SEHNR and FQNEAQ (reference sequence). V shed 5 bases, J shed 2 bases, and the junction held 7 bases outside the gene matches. The CDR3 is 15 residues long. The CDR3 sequence: CASSPGQGRTYEQYF. In DNA, the CDR3 is TGTGCCAGCAGCCCCGGACAGGGGAGGACCTACGAGCAGTACTTC.

This CDR3 reads CASSHDSEKLFF. For the CDR3, the DNA is TGTGCCAGCAGCCATGACAGCGAAAAACTGTTTTTT. The V gene is TRBV28, the J gene TRBJ1-4, with D possibly TRBD1 on 5 matching bases. Trimming stripped 6 bases from V and 8 bases from J, with 10 bases between. The CDR3 covers 12 residues. Germline CDR1 MDHEN, CDR2 SYDVKM.

The chain is built from TRBV2 and TRBJ2-7; D is perhaps TRBD1 (6 bases). Looked up from germline, CDR1 is SNHLY and CDR2 is FYNNEI. The CDR3 is made up of 12 amino acids. V lost 8 bases to trimming and J lost 3 bases, with 11 bases between them. CDR3 nucleotide sequence: TGTGCCAGCTGGGACAAAGGCTACGAGCAGTACTTC. It codes for CASWDKGYEQYF.

The rearrangement uses TRBV30 and TRBJ1-2; 9 bases align to TRBD1. Germline CDR1 GTSNPN, CDR2 SVGIG (reference sequence). With V trimmed by 3 bases and J by 4 bases, 3 bases remained unmatched. There are 13 residues in the CDR3. The CDR3 nucleotides are TGTGCCTGGAGGCGGGACAGGGCCTATGGCTACACCTTC. Translating gives CAWRRDRAYGYTF. The variable domain in full, with the rest retrieved from reference TRBV30 and TRBJ1-2, is SQTIHQWPATLVQPVGSPLSLECTVEGTSNPNLYWYRQAAGRGLQLLFYSVGIGQISSEVPQNLSASRPQDRQFILSSKKLLLSDSGFYLCAWRRDRAYGYTFGSGTRLTVV.

This clone occurred a few times. The genes are TRBV19 and TRBJ2-3; maybe TRBD1 (5 bases). Trimming removed 8 bases from V and 2 bases from J, with 14 bases in between. The CDR3 runs to 14 residues. Germline loops: CDR1 LNHDA, CDR2 SQIVND (reference sequence). In DNA, the CDR3 is TGTGCCAGTGGCCCCCTAGGGGCCACAGATACGCAGTATTTT. Translated, it gives CASGPLGATDTQYF.

This clone turned up a few times. This sequence joins TRBV6-5 and TRBJ1-1; a weak D match, TRBD1 (5 bases). This CDR3 has 15 residues. V gave up 2 bases and J gave up 0 bases, with 10 bases separating them. CDR1 is MNHEY and CDR2 is SVGAGI in the germline V gene. The CDR3: CASSYLGLVNTEAFF. The CDR3, as DNA: TGTGCCAGCAGTTACCTGGGGCTGGTGAACACTGAAGCTTTCTTT.

The chain is built from TRBV7-9 and TRBJ2-4; D gene ambiguous. The CDR3 has 12 residues. Deletions cut 1 base from V and 8 bases from J, with 6 bases between. In germline, CDR1 is SEHNR, CDR2 FQNEAQ (reference sequence). CDR3 region: CASSLVSDIQYF. CDR3 sequence (DNA): TGTGCCAGCAGCTTAGTCTCCGACATTCAGTACTTC. Supplemented by reference TRBV7-9 and TRBJ2-4, the full variable domain reads DTGVSQNPRHKITKRGQNVTFRCDPISEHNRLYWYRQTLGQGPEFLTYFQNEAQLEKSRLLSDRFSAERPKGSFSTLEIQRTEQGDSAMYLCASSLVSDIQYFGAGTRLSVL.

The chain employs TRBV6-1 and TRBJ1-1; maybe TRBD1 (5 bases). Germline V gene data show CDR1 as MNHNS and CDR2 as SASEGT. V was clipped by 5 bases and J by 9 bases, with 13 bases between them. The CDR3 sequence is 12 residues long. CDR3 loop: CASSPLAGKAFF. In DNA, the CDR3 is TGTGCCAGCAGTCCCCTGGCAGGGAAAGCTTTCTTT.

J is TRBJ1-1 and V is TRBV5-1; 11 nucleotides align to TRBD1. The J segment lost 6 bases and the V segment lost 0 bases, leaving 1 base of the junction unmatched. This CDR3 has 14 amino acids. Looked up from germline, CDR1 is SGHRS and CDR2 is YFSETQ. The CDR3 loop reads CASSLGTGGSEAFF. The CDR3 DNA follows: TGCGCCAGCAGCTTGGGGACAGGGGGCTCTGAAGCTTTCTTT.

This chain uses TRBV10-3 with TRBJ2-1; 9 bases match TRBD2. The germline V gene encodes CDR1 ENHRY and CDR2 SYGVKD. The CDR3 is made up of 15 amino acids. Trimming removed 6 bases from V and 7 bases from J; junction bases left unmatched: 10. CDR3 residues: CAISPLAGPLNEQFF. DNA for the CDR3: TGTGCCATCAGCCCCCTAGCGGGACCTCTTAATGAGCAGTTCTTC.

This clone was seen more than once but under ten times. V gene TRBV5-1 combines with J gene TRBJ1-5, with a weak D call TRBD1 (5 bases). V gave up 0 bases and J gave up 6 bases, with 13 bases separating them. This CDR3 region has 15 residues. CDR1 SGHRS and CDR2 YFSETQ come from the germline V gene. The CDR3 reads CASSLGGTEPQPQHF. The CDR3 DNA sequence: TGCGCCAGCAGCTTGGGCGGGACGGAGCCTCAGCCCCAGCATTTT.

The rearrangement joins TRBV19 to TRBJ2-5, with 7 bases matching TRBD2. This CDR3 has 15 residues. Per germline, CDR1 LNHDA and CDR2 SQIVND (reference sequence). Trimming cost V 3 bases and J 3 bases; bases outside gene matches: 7. The CDR3 nucleotides are TGTGCCAGTAGTATGTTGGCGGGAGCGGAAGAGACCCAGTACTTC. Translated: CASSMLAGAEETQYF.